The next 10 T cell receptor beta chains were all read from a single sample in a study of cytomegalovirus exposure and HLA in healthy donors. The PCR employed 60 Vbeta primers together with 13 Jbeta primers. The data were produced by immunoSEQ multiplex PCR, yet TCRdb's version contains in-frame clones alone and is incomplete. The sample has under 110,000 clones; roughly two thirds are singletons. Sample: PBMCs. All receptors derive from a female donor in good health and CMV-seronegative.

V and J are TRBV9 and TRBJ2-3; 9 bases match TRBD2. Germline CDR1 is SGDLS and CDR2 is YYNGEE. The CDR3 contains 15 residues. Losses at the gene ends were 5 bases for V and 2 bases for J; bases not matched to a gene: 6. The CDR3 region is CASSAGGVATDTQYF. Here the CDR3 DNA reads TGTGCCAGCAGTGCGGGAGGGGTCGCCACAGATACGCAGTATTTT.

V is TRBV30 and J is TRBJ1-2; 8 bases fit TRBD1. Losses at the gene ends were 4 bases for V and 2 bases for J; bases not matched to a gene: 9. The CDR3 covers 15 residues. Germline values: CDR1 GTSNPN, CDR2 SVGIG (reference sequence). CDR3 nucleotide sequence: TGTGCCTGGAACCTCGGACAGGGCCTGAACTATGGCTACACCTTC. Amino acid sequence: CAWNLGQGLNYGYTF.

The chain has TRBV11-2 and TRBJ2-2, with TRBD2 matching over 8 bases. The CDR3 runs 16 residues. CDR1 is SGHAT and CDR2 is FQNNGV in the germline V gene. The J segment lost 4 bases and the V segment lost 5 bases, leaving 9 bases of the junction unmatched. The CDR3 sequence: CASSPSWAGGTGELFF. The CDR3, as DNA: TGTGCCAGCAGCCCGTCTTGGGCGGGGGGCACCGGGGAGCTGTTTTTT.

The V call is TRBV25-1, the J call TRBJ1-2, with TRBD1 as a possible D gene (6 bases). This CDR3 is 15 amino acids long. Deletions cut 2 bases from V and 0 bases from J, with 10 bases between. Germline loops: CDR1 MGHDK, CDR2 SYGVNS. The CDR3 protein is CASSELQGANYGYTF. CDR3 coding DNA: TGTGCCAGCAGTGAACTACAGGGAGCTAACTATGGCTACACCTTC.

This clone was detected only once. V and J are TRBV7-9 and TRBJ2-7; the D gene is possibly TRBD2 (6 bases). Trimming cost V 5 bases and J 3 bases, with 11 bases left between them. The CDR3 loop spans 13 amino acids. Germline-derived CDR1 and CDR2 are SEHNR and FQNEAQ (reference sequence). CDR3 residues: CASSQGLIYEQYF. CDR3 in DNA: TGTGCCAGCAGCCAGGGACTTATCTACGAGCAGTACTTC.

The rearrangement links TRBV5-1 to TRBJ2-5; no clear D. V was clipped by 3 bases and J by 0 bases, with 9 bases between them. This CDR3 contains 14 residues. Germline values: CDR1 SGHRS, CDR2 YFSETQ. In nucleotides, the CDR3 is TGCGCCAGCAGCTCAGACTTCCACCAAGAGACCCAGTACTTC. Its protein is CASSSDFHQETQYF.

The chain employs TRBV11-1 and TRBJ2-1; 7 nucleotides match TRBD2. CDR3 length: 15 residues. Germline values: CDR1 SGHAT, CDR2 FQDESV (reference sequence). With 3 bases clipped from V and 4 bases from J, the junction kept 6 bases outside the gene matches. This CDR3 is CASSFLAEPYNEQFF. The CDR3 DNA reads as TGTGCCAGCAGCTTTCTAGCGGAACCGTACAATGAGCAGTTCTTC.

The chain is built from TRBV7-8 and TRBJ2-1; 11 positions agree with TRBD1. Germline V gene sequence: CDR1 SGHVS, CDR2 FQNEAQ. The CDR3 is made up of 16 amino acids. V lost 5 bases and J lost 9; bases outside the gene matches: 12. The CDR3 loop is CASSTGTGGGWGEQFF. The CDR3 DNA reads as TGTGCCAGCAGCACAGGGACAGGGGGTGGTTGGGGTGAGCAGTTCTTC.

Concerning this clone itself: The same CDR3 is also encoded by other DNA sequences in this sample. V usage is TRBV10-1 and J usage is TRBJ2-2; TRBD2 matches at 15 bases. Germline values: CDR1 WNHNN, CDR2 SYGVQD (reference sequence). Germline trimming cut 3 bases from V and 5 bases from J; bases unmatched to any gene: 4. The CDR3 consists of 17 residues. CDR3 in DNA: TGCGCCAGCAGTGACTTCGGACTAGCGGGAGGGACCGGGGAGCTGTTTTTT. It yields the protein CASSDFGLAGGTGELFF.

The V gene is TRBV7-3, the J gene TRBJ2-1; perhaps TRBD2 as D (5 bases). CDR1 and CDR2 from the germline V gene are SGHTA and FQGTGA. The CDR3 is 16 amino acids. V lost 2 bases to trimming and J lost 5 bases, with 16 bases between them. CDR3 nucleotide sequence: TGTGCCAGCAGCTTACGCCGGGATCCGGGGAACAATGAGCAGTTCTTC. It codes for CASSLRRDPGNNEQFF.